Included here is one T cell receptor (beta chain) sequence, with context. V was clipped by 8 bases and J by 0 bases, with 13 bases between them. The CDR3 consists of 15 residues. In germline, CDR1 is MGHRA, CDR2 YSYEKL. Authors' methods: Using reference gene primer amplification, nucleated cell counts were estimated. TCRdb keeps only in-frame clones here, not all; method: immunoSEQ multiplex PCR. V, J and clone size are taken as reported in that table, and D and trimming were inferred from the DNA itself. Among about 80,000 clones listed, 88% were seen once. This record belongs to a study of blood T cell repertoires in COVID-19. Study-wide context: Whether acute or convalescent, the COVID-19 samples came from the United States, Italy and Spain. PBMCs, B-cell-depleted T cells, or T cells were the source of the cDNA or gDNA that made up the material.

This TCR was sampled from a woman older than 75 with acute or convalescent COVID-19. The gene calls are TRBV4-1 and TRBJ2-2; possible D gene TRBD2, 6 bases. The sample taken for sequencing was peripheral blood. CDR3 loop: CASSTRGSNTGELFF. CDR3 nucleotides: TGCGCCAGCTCCACCCGGGGGTCGAACACCGGGGAGCTGTTTTTT.